Presented here are 7 T cell receptor beta chains from one specimen sequenced in a study of beta chain features in type 1 diabetes. The authors reverse transcribed all of the isolated RNA, so sequencing captured expressed TCRB transcripts. Method: immunoSEQ multiplex PCR; TCRdb's copy keeps in-frame clones and lacks some. The sample shows about 330,000 clones, about 10% of them seen only once. Material: naive CD4+ T cells from blood. The receptors stem from a woman in her 30s in good health.

This clone was observed a few times. The V gene is TRBV11-2, the J gene TRBJ2-1; 12 bases are shared with TRBD2. V gave up 6 bases and J gave up 2 bases; unmatched junction bases: 5. The CDR3 is 16 amino acids. CDR1 and CDR2 from the germline V gene are SGHAT and FQNNGV. The CDR3: CASSGTSGRTYNEQFF. CDR3 coding DNA: TGTGCCAGCAGTGGTACTAGCGGGAGGACCTACAATGAGCAGTTCTTC.

This clone has only a few counts. The chain employs TRBV7-9 and TRBJ2-5; D is ambiguous. V was trimmed by 7 bases and J by 0 bases, leaving 6 bases between them. Germline assignment: CDR1 SEHNR and CDR2 FQNEAQ (reference sequence). This CDR3 has 12 amino acids. The CDR3 coding sequence is TGTGCCAGCAATCGCGACCAAGAGACCCAGTACTTC. Translated, it gives CASNRDQETQYF.

The chain links TRBV18 to TRBJ2-4, with D maybe TRBD1 (5 bases). This CDR3 comprises 18 residues. Trimming removed 2 bases from V and 1 base from J, with 18 bases in between. Germline V gene lookup returns CDR1 KGHSH and CDR2 LQKENI. As DNA, the CDR3 is TGTGCCAGCTCACCATTCGTCGCCAGGGAATCGGCCAAAAACATTCAGTACTTC. As protein: CASSPFVARESAKNIQYF.

The chain uses TRBV29-1 and TRBJ2-7; 7 bases map to TRBD2. V gave up 6 bases and J gave up 6 bases; unmatched junction bases: 11. The germline V gene has CDR1 SQVTM and CDR2 ANQGSEA. The CDR3 totals 13 residues. CDR3 protein: CSVPSGVNAEQYF. The CDR3 DNA sequence: TGCAGCGTCCCAAGCGGGGTGAATGCCGAGCAGTACTTC.

The chain is built from TRBV19 and TRBJ2-1; 9 bases are shared with TRBD2. CDR1 is LNHDA, CDR2 SQIVND, per germline (reference sequence). The length of the CDR3 is 15 residues. V gave up 7 bases and J gave up 4 bases; unmatched junction bases: 8. CDR3 in amino acids: CASKSSAGGYNEQFF. CDR3 coding DNA: TGTGCCAGTAAGTCGTCAGCGGGAGGTTACAATGAGCAGTTCTTC.

This clone has just a few counts. The V gene is TRBV9, the J gene TRBJ1-5, with no clear D. From germline, CDR1 is SGDLS and CDR2 YYNGEE. The germline V and J ends were trimmed by 0 bases and 4 bases, with 5 bases remaining between them. CDR3 length equals 13 residues. CDR3 coding DNA: TGTGCCAGCAGCGTAGCTGTGAATCAGCCCCAGCATTTT. It is translated as CASSVAVNQPQHF.

This chain connects TRBV7-2 to TRBJ2-7, with 7 nucleotides matching TRBD2. The germline V gene has CDR1 SGHTA and CDR2 FQGNSA. This CDR3 is built from 16 residues. Trimming took 3 bases from V and 6 from J; bases not matched to a gene: 14. The chain's CDR3 is CASSFAGAGVGSEQYF. The CDR3 DNA reads TGTGCCAGCAGCTTTGCTGGGGCGGGAGTCGGCTCCGAGCAGTACTTC.